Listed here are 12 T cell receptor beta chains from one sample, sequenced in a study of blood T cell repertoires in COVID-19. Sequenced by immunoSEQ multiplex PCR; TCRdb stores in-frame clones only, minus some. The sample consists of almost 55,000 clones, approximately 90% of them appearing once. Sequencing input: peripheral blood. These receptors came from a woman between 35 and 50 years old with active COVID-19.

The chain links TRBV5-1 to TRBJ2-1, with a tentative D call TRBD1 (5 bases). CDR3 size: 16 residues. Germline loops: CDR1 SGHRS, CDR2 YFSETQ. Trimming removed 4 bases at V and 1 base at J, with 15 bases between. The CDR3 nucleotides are TGCGCCAGCAGCCCCGGGCAGGGAAGTTCCTACAATGAGCAGTTCTTC. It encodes CASSPGQGSSYNEQFF.

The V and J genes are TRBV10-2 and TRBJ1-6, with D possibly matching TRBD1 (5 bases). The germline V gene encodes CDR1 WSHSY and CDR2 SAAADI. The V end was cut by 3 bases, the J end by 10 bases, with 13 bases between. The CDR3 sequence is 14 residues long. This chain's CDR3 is CASSDGGTLSPLHF. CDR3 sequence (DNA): TGCGCCAGCAGTGATGGCGGGACTCTATCACCCCTCCACTTT.

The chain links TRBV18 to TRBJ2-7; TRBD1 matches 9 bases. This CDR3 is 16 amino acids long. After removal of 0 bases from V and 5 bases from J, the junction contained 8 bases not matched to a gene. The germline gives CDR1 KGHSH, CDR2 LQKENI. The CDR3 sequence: CASSPPGWGTGNEQYF. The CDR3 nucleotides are TGTGCCAGCTCACCACCCGGTTGGGGGACAGGGAACGAGCAGTACTTC. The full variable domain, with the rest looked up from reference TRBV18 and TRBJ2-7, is NAGVMQNPRHLVRRRGQEARLRCSPMKGHSHVYWYRQLPEEGLKFMVYLQKENIIDESGMPKERFSAEFPKEGPSILRIQQVVRGDSAAYFCASSPPGWGTGNEQYFGPGTRLTVT.

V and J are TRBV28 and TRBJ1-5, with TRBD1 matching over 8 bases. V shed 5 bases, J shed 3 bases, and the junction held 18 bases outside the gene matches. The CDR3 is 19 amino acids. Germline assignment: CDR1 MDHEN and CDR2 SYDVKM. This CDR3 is CASSPYPQGQGRFNQPQHF. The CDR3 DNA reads TGTGCCAGCAGTCCCTACCCACAAGGACAGGGTAGGTTCAATCAGCCCCAGCATTTT.

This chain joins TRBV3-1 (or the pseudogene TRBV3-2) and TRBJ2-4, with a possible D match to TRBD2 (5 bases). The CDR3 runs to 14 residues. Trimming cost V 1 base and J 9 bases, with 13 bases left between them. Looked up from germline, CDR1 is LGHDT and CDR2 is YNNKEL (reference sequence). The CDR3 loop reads CASSQATLGSIQYF. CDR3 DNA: TGTGCCAGCAGCCAAGCTACACTAGGGTCCATTCAGTACTTC.

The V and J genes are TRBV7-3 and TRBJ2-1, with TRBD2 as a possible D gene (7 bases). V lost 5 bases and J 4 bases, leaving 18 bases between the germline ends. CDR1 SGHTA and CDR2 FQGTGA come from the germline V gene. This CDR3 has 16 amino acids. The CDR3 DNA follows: TGTGCCAGCAGCCCAACGAGGGGGGGGCGGTACAATGAGCAGTTCTTC. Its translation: CASSPTRGGRYNEQFF.

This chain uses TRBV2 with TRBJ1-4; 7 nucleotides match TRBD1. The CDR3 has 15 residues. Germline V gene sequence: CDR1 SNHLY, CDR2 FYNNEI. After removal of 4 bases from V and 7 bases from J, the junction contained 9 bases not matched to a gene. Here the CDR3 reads CASSAQGSSREKLFF. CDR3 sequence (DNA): TGTGCCAGCAGTGCACAGGGGTCAAGTCGTGAAAAACTGTTTTTT.

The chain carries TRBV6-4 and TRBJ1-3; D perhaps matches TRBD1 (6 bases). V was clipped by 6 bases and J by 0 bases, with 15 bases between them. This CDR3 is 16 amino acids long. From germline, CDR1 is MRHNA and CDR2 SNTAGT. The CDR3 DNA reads TGTGCCAGCAGGGAGCAGGGGCGACTCTCTGGAAACACCATATATTTT. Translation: CASREQGRLSGNTIYF.

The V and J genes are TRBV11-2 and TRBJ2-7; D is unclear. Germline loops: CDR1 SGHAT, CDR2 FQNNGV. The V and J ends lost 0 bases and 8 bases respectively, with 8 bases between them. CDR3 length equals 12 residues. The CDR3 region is CASSLDPRKQYF. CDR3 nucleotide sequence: TGTGCCAGCAGCTTAGATCCGAGGAAGCAGTACTTC.

The CDR3 DNA is TGTGCCAGCAGTTCGGGACAGGGGAACAATCAGCCCCAGCATTTT. Protein: CASSSGQGNNQPQHF. This chain links TRBV28 with TRBJ1-5, with 10 bases fitting TRBD1. The CDR3 extends over 15 amino acids. The V gene end was trimmed by 4 bases and the J gene end by 3 bases; junction bases not matched to a gene: 3. Germline CDR1 MDHEN, CDR2 SYDVKM.

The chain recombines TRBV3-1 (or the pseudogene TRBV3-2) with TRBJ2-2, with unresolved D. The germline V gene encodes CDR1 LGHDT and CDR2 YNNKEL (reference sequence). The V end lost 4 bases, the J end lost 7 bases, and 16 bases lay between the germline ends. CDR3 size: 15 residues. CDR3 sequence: CASSPTLGAVGELFF. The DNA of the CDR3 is TGTGCCAGCAGCCCCACGCTAGGTGCGGTCGGGGAGCTGTTTTTT.

The CDR3 DNA reads TGTGCCAGCAGCGGCGGGACTAGCGGATACTACGAGCAGTACTTC. It codes for CASSGGTSGYYEQYF. The chain couples TRBV9 to TRBJ2-7, with 11 nucleotides matching TRBD2. V dropped 3 bases and J dropped 3; count of bases not matched to a gene: 5. CDR1 SGDLS and CDR2 YYNGEE come from the germline V gene. CDR3 length: 15 amino acids.